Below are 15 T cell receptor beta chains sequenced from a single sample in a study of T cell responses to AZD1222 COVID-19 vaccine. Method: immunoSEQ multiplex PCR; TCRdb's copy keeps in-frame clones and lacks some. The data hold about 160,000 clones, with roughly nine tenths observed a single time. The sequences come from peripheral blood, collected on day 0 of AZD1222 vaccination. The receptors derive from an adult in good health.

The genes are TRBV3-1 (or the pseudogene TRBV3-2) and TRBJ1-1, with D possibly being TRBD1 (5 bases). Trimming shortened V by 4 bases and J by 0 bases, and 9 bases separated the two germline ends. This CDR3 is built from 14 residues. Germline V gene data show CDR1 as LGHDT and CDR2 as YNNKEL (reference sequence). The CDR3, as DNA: TGTGCCAGCAGCCTAGAGGGGATGAACACTGAAGCTTTCTTT. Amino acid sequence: CASSLEGMNTEAFF.

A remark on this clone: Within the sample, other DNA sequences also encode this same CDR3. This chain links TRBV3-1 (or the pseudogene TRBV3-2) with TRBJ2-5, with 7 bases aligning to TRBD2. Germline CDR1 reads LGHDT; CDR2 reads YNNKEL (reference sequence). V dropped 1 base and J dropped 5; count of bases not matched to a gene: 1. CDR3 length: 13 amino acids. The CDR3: CASSQGRGETQYF. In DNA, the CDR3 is TGTGCCAGCAGCCAAGGGCGGGGGGAGACCCAGTACTTC.

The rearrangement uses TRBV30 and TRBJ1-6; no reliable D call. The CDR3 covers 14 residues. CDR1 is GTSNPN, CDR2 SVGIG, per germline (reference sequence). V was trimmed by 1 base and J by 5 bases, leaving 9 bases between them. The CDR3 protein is CAWSAVLDNSPLHF. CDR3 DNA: TGTGCCTGGAGTGCGGTACTGGATAATTCACCCCTCCACTTT.

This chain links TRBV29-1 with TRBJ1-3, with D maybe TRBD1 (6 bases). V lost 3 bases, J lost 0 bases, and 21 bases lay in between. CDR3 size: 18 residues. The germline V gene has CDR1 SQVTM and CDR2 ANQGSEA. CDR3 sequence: CSVELFEGHRISGNTIYF. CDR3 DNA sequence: TGCAGCGTTGAGTTATTTGAGGGACATCGAATCTCTGGAAACACCATATATTTT. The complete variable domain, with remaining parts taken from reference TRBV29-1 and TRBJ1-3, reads SAVISQKPSRDICQRGTSLTIQCQVDSQVTMMFWYRQQPGQSLTLIATANQGSEATYESGFVIDKFPISRPNLTFSTLTVSNMSPEDSSIYLCSVELFEGHRISGNTIYFGEGSWLTVV.

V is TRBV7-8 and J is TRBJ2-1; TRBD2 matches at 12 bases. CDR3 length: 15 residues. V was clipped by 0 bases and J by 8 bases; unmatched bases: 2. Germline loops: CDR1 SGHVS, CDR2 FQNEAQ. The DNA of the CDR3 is TGTGCCAGCAGCTTAGCGACTAGCGGGAGCGATGAGCAGTTCTTC. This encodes CASSLATSGSDEQFF.

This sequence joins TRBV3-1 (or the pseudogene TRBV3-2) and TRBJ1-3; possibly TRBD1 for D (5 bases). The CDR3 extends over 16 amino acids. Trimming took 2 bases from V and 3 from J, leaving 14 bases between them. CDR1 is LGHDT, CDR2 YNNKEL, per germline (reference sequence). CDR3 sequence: CASSQTPVGVGNTIYF. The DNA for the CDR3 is TGTGCCAGCAGCCAAACGCCCGTAGGGGTTGGAAACACCATATATTTT.

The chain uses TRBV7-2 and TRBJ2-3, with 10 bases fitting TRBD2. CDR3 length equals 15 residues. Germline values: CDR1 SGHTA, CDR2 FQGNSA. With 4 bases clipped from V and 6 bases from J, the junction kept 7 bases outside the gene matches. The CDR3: CASSSVAGGMDTQYF. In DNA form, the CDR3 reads TGTGCCAGCAGCTCCGTAGCGGGAGGAATGGATACGCAGTATTTT.

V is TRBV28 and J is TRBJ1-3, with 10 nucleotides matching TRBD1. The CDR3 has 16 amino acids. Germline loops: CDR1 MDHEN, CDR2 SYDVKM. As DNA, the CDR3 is TGTGGAGCAGGTGGGACAGGGGTAGTCTCTGGAAACACCATATATTTT. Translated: CGAGGTGVVSGNTIYF.

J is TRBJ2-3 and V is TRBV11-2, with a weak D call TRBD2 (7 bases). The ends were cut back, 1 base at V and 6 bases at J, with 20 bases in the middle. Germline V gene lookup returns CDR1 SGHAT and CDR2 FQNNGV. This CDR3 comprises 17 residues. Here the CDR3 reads CASSLAGGPPLRDTQYF. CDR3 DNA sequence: TGTGCCAGCAGCTTAGCGGGGGGCCCCCCGCTCAGGGATACGCAGTATTTT.

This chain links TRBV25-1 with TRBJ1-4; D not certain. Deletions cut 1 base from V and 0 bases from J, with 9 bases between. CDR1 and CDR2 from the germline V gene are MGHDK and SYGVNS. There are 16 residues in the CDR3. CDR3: CASSELLGSTNEKLFF. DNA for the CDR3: TGTGCCAGCAGTGAATTATTGGGTTCAACTAATGAAAAACTGTTTTTT.

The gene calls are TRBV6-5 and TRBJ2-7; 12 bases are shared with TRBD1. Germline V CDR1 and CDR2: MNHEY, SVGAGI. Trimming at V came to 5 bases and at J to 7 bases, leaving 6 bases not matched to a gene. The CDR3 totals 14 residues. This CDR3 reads CASSPGQGAGEQYF. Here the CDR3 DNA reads TGTGCCAGCAGTCCGGGACAGGGGGCGGGGGAGCAGTACTTC.

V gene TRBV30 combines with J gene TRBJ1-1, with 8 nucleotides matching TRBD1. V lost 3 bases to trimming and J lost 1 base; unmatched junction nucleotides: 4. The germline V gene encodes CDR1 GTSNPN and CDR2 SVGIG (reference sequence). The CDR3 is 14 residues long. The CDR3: CAWSVGQGNTEAFF. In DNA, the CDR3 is TGTGCCTGGAGCGTAGGACAGGGGAACACTGAAGCTTTCTTT.

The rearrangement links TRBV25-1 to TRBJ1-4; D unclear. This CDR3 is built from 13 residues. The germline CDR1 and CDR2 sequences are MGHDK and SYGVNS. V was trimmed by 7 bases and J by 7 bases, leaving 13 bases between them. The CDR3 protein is CASTGSKGEKLFF. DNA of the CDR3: TGTGCCAGCACGGGCAGCAAAGGTGAAAAACTGTTTTTT.

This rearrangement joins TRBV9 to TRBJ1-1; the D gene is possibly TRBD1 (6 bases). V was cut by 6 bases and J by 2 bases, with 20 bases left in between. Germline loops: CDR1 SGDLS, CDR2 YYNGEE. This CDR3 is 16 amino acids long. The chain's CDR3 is CASTPTHAGANTEAFF. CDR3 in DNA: TGTGCCAGCACCCCAACCCACGCAGGGGCCAACACTGAAGCTTTCTTT. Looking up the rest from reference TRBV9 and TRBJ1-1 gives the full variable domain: DSGVTQTPKHLITATGQRVTLRCSPRSGDLSVYWYQQSLDQGLQFLIQYYNGEERAKGNILERFSAQQFPDLHSELNLSSLELGDSALYFCASTPTHAGANTEAFFGQGTRLTVV.

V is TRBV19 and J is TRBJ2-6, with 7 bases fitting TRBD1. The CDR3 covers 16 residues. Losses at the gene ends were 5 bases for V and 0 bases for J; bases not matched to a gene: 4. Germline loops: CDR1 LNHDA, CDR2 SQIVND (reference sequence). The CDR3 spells CASSPHRGSGANVLTF. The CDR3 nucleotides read TGTGCCAGTAGTCCCCACAGGGGCTCTGGGGCCAACGTCCTGACTTTC.